This TCR beta chain was documented in a study of OX40 agonist ivuxolimab in advanced cancers. Study-level background: Patients received ivuxolimab, an agonistic anti-OX40 (CD134) antibody.

Data came from immunoSEQ multiplex PCR; TCRdb stores just in-frame clones and leaves some out. The sample records about 61,000 clones, roughly 87% being singletons. Broader study findings: Researchers did not determine the expanded peripheral T cells' antigen specificity.

Germline V gene lookup returns CDR1 MNHNS and CDR2 SASEGT. V trimming: 6 bases; J trimming: 0 bases; junction bases outside the gene matches: 3. CDR3 length equals 15 residues. Details on this clone: Its target is unknown.

The TCR comes from an adult with an advanced solid tumor such as melanoma, head and neck, liver or kidney cancer. This material consisted of CD4+ or CD8+ T cells sorted from blood, taken in a trial of the OX40 agonist ivuxolimab. This chain links TRBV6-1 with TRBJ2-1, with TRBD1 matching 9 bases. The DNA for the CDR3 is TGTGCCAGCAGACCGGGACAGGGCTCCTACAATGAGCAGTTCTTC. Translating it yields CASRPGQGSYNEQFF.